The sequence of this T cell receptor (beta chain) was determined in a study of molecular identifiers for immune sequencing clone quantification. TCRdb re-called the PCR reads with MiXCR, one entry per CDR3 protein. The sample lists roughly 86,000 distinct CDR3 sequences, 15% to 20% occurring once. The V end was cut by 1 base, the J end by 0 bases, with 14 bases between. This CDR3 comprises 17 residues. Germline V gene sequence: CDR1 SGHNT, CDR2 YENEEA. This clonotype was counted ten times or more. The chain combines TRBV11-3 with TRBJ2-3; D may correspond to TRBD1 or TRBD2 (5 bases each). The source material was naive CD8+ T cells from blood, with Jurkat cell RNA spiked in. Sample subset: FACS-sorted CD8+CD4-CCR7+CD45RA+ naive T cells. The TCR sequence derives from a human donor in good health. Some libraries in this study had Jurkat cell RNA spiked in. Here the CDR3 reads CASSLGITGLSTDTQYF. CDR3 in DNA: TGTGCCAGCAGCTTAGGTATCACGGGGCTAAGCACAGATACGCAGTATTTT. The full variable domain, completed using reference TRBV11-3 and TRBJ2-3, is EAGVVQSPRYKIIEKKQPVAFWCNPISGHNTLYWYLQNLGQGPELLIRYENEEAVDDSQLPKDRFSAERLKGVDSTLKIQPAELGDSAVYLCASSLGITGLSTDTQYFGPGTRLTVL.